This T cell receptor beta chain was sequenced for a study of identical twins. With respect to this clonotype: Its antigen is not known.

The authors used template switching to add a universal primer site and gave cDNA unique molecular identifiers. TCRdb used MiXCR to reprocess the 5' RACE reads, holding one entry per CDR3 protein. The sample shows about 720,000 distinct CDR3 sequences, 15% to 20% of them seen only once. CDR3 length: 14 residues. Trimming shortened V by 5 bases and J by 2 bases, and 12 bases separated the two germline ends. The study, taken as a whole, reports: Clonotypes of the beta chain that were abundant in cord blood carried fewer insertions (memory repertoires showed none). Models, which agreed with sharing between unrelated individuals, nonetheless underestimated the out-of-frame TCR alpha sharing seen in monozygotic twins.

These data were also reused for a study on T cells expressing NK-cell markers. That source adds: Expanded clones of NKG2C+ T cells had an unclear HCMV specificity.

This receptor was identified in a woman aged 18-35 years in good health. Sequencing was performed on PBMCs. The J gene is TRBJ2-5, the V gene TRBV12-3 or TRBV12-4; D remains unclear. CDR3 region: CASSIRGIQETQYF. The CDR3, as DNA: TGTGCCAGCAGTATACGAGGTATTCAAGAGACCCAGTACTTC.